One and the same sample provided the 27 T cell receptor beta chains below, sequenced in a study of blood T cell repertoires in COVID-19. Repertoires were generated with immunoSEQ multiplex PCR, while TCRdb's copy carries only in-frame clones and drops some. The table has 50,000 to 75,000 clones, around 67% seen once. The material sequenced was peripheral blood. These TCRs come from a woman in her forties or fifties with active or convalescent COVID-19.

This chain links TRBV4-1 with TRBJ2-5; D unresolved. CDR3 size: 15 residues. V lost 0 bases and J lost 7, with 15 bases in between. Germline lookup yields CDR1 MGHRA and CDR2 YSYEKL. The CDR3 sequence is CASSQDSPLSGTQYF. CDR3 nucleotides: TGCGCCAGCAGCCAAGATAGTCCCCTGTCTGGGACCCAGTACTTC.

The CDR3 region has the DNA TGTGCCAGCTCACCACAAGTCGAAGCGGGGGGAATGACCCTCCACTTT. Translated, it gives CASSPQVEAGGMTLHF. This chain uses TRBV18 with TRBJ1-6; TRBD1 is a possible D gene (5 bases). Trimming removed 1 base at V and 14 bases at J, with 21 bases between. CDR3 length equals 16 residues. Germline lookup yields CDR1 KGHSH and CDR2 LQKENI.

The CDR3 DNA reads TGTGCCAGCAGTTCCCAAGGGGGTTACGAGCAGTACTTC. Its protein product is CASSSQGGYEQYF. The chain employs TRBV6-6 and TRBJ2-7, with D perhaps matching TRBD1 (6 bases). From germline, CDR1 is MNHNY and CDR2 SVGAGI (reference sequence). V shed 4 bases and J shed 4 bases, with 11 bases lying between them. This CDR3 contains 13 residues.

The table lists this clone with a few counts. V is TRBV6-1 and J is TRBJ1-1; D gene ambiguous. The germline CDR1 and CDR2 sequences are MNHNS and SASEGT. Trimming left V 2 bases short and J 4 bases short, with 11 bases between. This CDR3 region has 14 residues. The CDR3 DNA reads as TGTGCCAGCAGTGAAAGTGGAGCGGGCACTGAAGCTTTCTTT. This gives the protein CASSESGAGTEAFF.

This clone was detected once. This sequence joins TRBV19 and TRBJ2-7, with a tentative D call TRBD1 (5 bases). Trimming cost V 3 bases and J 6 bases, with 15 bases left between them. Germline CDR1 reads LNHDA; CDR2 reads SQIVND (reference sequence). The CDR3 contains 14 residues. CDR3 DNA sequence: TGTGCCAGTAGTATGCAGGGTGGTACTGGCGAGCAGTACTTC. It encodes CASSMQGGTGEQYF.

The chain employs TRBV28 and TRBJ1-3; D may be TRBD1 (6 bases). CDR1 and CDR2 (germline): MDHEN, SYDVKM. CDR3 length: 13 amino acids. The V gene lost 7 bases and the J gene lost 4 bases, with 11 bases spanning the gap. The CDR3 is CASTWGLGNTIYF. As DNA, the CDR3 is TGTGCCAGCACCTGGGGGCTGGGAAACACCATATATTTT.

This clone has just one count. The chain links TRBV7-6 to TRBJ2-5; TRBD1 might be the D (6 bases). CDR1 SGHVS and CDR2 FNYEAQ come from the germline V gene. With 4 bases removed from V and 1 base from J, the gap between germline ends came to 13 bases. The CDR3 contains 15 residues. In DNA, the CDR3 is TGTGCCAGCAGCTGGCCCTGGACAGCCCAAGAGACCCAGTACTTC. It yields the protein CASSWPWTAQETQYF.

CDR3 sequence: CDKPGLAGFYNEQFF. The CDR3, as DNA: TGTGACAAACCGGGACTAGCGGGATTTTACAATGAGCAGTTCTTC. The genes are TRBV25-1 and TRBJ2-1; 13 bases align to TRBD2. Germline-derived CDR1 and CDR2 are MGHDK and SYGVNS. There are 15 residues in the CDR3.

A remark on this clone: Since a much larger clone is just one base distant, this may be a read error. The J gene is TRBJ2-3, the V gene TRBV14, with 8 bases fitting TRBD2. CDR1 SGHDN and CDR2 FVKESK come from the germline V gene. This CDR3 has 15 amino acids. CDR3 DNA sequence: TGTACCAGCAGCCAAACAAGCGGGGGAGCAGATACGCAGTATTTT. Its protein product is CTSSQTSGGADTQYF.

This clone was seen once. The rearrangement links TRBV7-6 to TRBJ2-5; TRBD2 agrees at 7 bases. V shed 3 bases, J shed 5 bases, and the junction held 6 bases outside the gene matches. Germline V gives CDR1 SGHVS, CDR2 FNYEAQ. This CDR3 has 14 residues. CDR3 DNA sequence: TGTGCCAGCAGCTTCGGCAGGGAGGGTGAGACCCAGTACTTC. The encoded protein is CASSFGREGETQYF.

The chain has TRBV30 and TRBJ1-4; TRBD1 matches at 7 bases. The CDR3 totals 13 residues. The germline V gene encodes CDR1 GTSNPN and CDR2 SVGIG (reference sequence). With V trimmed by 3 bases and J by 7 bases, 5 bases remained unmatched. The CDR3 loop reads CAWSPGTVEKLFF. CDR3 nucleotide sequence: TGTGCCTGGAGCCCTGGGACAGTTGAAAAACTGTTTTTT.

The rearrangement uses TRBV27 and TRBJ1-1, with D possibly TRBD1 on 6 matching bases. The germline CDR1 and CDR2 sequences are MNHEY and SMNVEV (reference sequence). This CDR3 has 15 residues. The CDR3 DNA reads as TGTGTCTCGGGCCTTTCAGGGGTCACGAACACTGAAGCTTTCTTT. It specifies CVSGLSGVTNTEAFF.

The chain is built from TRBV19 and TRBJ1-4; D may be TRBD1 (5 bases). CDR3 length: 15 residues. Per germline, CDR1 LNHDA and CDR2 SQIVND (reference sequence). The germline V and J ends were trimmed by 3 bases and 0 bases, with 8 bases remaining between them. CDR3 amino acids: CASSMVTATNEKLFF. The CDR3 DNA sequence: TGTGCCAGTAGTATGGTGACAGCAACTAATGAAAAACTGTTTTTT. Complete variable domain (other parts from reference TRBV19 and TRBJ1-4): DGGITQSPKYLFRKEGQNVTLSCEQNLNHDAMYWYRQDPGQGLRLIYYSQIVNDFQKGDIAEGYSVSREKKESFPLTVTSAQKNPTAFYLCASSMVTATNEKLFFGSGTQLSVL.

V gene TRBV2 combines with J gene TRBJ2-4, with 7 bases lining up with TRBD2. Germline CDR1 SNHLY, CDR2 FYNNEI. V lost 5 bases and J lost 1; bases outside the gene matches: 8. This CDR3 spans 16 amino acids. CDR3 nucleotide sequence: TGTGCCAGCAGTCAGCGGGACCCCGGGGCCAAAAACATTCAGTACTTC. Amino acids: CASSQRDPGAKNIQYF.

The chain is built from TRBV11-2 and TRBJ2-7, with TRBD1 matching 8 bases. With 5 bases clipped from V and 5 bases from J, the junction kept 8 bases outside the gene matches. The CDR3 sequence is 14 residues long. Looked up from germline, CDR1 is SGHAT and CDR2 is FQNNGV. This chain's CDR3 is CASSPGQGINEQYF. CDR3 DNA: TGTGCCAGCAGCCCAGGACAGGGTATCAACGAGCAGTACTTC.

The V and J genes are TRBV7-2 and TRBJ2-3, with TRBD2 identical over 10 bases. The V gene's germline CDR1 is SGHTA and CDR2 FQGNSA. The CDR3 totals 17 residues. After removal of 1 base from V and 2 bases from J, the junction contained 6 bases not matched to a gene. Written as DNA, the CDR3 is TGTGCCAGCAGCTTAGAAGCGACTAGCGGGTTCACAGATACGCAGTATTTT. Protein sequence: CASSLEATSGFTDTQYF.

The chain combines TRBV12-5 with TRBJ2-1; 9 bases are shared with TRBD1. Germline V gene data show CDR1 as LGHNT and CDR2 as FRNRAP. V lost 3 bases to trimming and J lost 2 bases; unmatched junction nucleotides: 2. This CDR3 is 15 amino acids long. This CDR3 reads CASGLTGGPYNEQFF. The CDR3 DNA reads TGTGCTAGTGGTTTAACAGGGGGCCCCTACAATGAGCAGTTCTTC.

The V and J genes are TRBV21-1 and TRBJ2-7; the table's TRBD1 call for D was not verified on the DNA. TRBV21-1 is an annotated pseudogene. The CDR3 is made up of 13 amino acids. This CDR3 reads CASSRGTGHEQYF. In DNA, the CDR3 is TGTGCCAGCAGCAGAGGGACAGGGCACGAGCAGTACTTC.

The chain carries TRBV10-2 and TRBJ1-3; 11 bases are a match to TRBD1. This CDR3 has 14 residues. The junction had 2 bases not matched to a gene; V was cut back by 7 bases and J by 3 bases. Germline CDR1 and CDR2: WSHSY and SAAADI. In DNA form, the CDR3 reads TGCGCCAGCAAGGACAGGGGGCTTGGAAACACCATATATTTT. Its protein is CASKDRGLGNTIYF.

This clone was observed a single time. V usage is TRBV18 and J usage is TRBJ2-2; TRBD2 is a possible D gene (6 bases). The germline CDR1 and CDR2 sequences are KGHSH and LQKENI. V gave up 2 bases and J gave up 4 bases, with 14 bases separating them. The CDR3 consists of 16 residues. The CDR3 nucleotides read TGTGCCAGCTCACCATCTGGGGGGAGTCGCACCGGGGAGCTGTTTTTT. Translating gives CASSPSGGSRTGELFF.

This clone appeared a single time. CDR3 loop: CASSLGGQGAYEQYF. CDR3 bases: TGCGCCAGCAGCTTGGGGGGACAGGGGGCGTACGAGCAGTACTTC. This rearrangement joins TRBV5-1 to TRBJ2-7; TRBD1 matches at 12 bases. J gave up 4 bases and V 0 bases, and 2 bases lay outside the gene matches. CDR3 length: 15 amino acids. Germline V gene lookup returns CDR1 SGHRS and CDR2 YFSETQ.

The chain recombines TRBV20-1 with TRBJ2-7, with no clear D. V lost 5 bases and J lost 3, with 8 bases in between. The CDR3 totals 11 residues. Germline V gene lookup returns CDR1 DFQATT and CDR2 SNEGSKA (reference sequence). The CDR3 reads CSAQNIYEQYF. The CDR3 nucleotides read TGCAGTGCTCAAAACATCTACGAGCAGTACTTC.

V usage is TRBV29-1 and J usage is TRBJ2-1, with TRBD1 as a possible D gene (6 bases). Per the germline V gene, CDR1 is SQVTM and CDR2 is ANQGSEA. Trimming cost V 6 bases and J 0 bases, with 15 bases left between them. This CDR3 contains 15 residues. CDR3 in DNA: TGCAGCGTCGAGGGGGACGGACGCTCCTACAATGAGCAGTTCTTC. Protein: CSVEGDGRSYNEQFF.

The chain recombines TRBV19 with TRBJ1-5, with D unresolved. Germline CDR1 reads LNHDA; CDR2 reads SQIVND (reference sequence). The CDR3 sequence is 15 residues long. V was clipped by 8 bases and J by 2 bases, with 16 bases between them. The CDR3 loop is CASRSVDRGNQPQHF. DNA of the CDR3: TGTGCCAGTCGTAGTGTTGATCGGGGCAATCAGCCCCAGCATTTT.

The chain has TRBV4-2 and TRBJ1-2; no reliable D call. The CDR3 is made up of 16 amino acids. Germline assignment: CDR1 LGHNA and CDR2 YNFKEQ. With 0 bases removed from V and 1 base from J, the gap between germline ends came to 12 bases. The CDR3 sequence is CASSQDSTPVNYGYTF. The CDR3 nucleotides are TGTGCCAGCAGCCAAGATAGCACCCCAGTTAACTATGGCTACACCTTC.

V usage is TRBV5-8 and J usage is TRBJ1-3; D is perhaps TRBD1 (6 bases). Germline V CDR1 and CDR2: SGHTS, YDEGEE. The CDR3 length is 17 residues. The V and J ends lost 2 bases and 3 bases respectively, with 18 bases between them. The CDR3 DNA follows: TGTGCCAGCAGCTTCGTTTCAGGGGACCTGAGTGGAAACACCATATATTTT. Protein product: CASSFVSGDLSGNTIYF.

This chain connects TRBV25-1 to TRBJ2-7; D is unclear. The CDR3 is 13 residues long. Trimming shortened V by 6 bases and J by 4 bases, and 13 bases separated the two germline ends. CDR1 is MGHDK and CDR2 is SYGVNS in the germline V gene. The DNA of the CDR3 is TGTGCCAGCAGCCTGACACAAGATTACGAGCAGTACTTC. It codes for CASSLTQDYEQYF.